The 5 T cell receptor beta chains given below trace back to one sample, sequenced in a study of T cell changes during pregnancy in multiple sclerosis. The repertoire was sequenced with immunoSEQ multiplex PCR; TCRdb's copy has only in-frame clones and lacks some. The table records tens of thousands of clones, roughly nine tenths of them present only once. The sample here was CD4+ T cells from peripheral blood mononuclear cells, taken after pregnancy. These receptors all come from a female donor with multiple sclerosis, enrolled in a pregnancy study.

The table lists this clone with a count of one. This CDR3 is CASTPSLGQGVEKLFF. CDR3 nucleotides: TGTGCCAGTACCCCATCCCTGGGACAGGGAGTGGAAAAACTGTTTTTT. The genes are TRBV19 and TRBJ1-4; 9 bases fit TRBD1. Germline loops: CDR1 LNHDA, CDR2 SQIVND (reference sequence). Trimming removed 7 bases from V and 8 bases from J; junction bases left unmatched: 14. CDR3 length: 16 residues.

The chain recombines TRBV19 with TRBJ2-7; TRBD2 agrees at 8 bases. The CDR3 is 14 residues long. With V trimmed by 1 base and J by 6 bases, 5 bases remained unmatched. CDR1 and CDR2 (germline): LNHDA, SQIVND (reference sequence). In DNA form, the CDR3 reads TGTGCCAGTAGTATAGTTGGGACTAGACCCGAGCAGTACTTC. Encoded protein: CASSIVGTRPEQYF.

V usage is TRBV4-1 and J usage is TRBJ2-1; 9 bases match TRBD2. After removal of 4 bases from V and 5 bases from J, the junction contained 6 bases not matched to a gene. From germline, CDR1 is MGHRA and CDR2 YSYEKL. The CDR3 runs 15 residues. The CDR3: CASSLSGTSNNEQFF. As DNA, the CDR3 is TGCGCCAGCAGCCTTTCCGGGACTAGCAACAATGAGCAGTTCTTC.

J is TRBJ2-3 and V is TRBV10-2; D not resolved. Deletions cut 5 bases from V and 2 bases from J, with 8 bases between. Germline-derived CDR1 and CDR2 are WSHSY and SAAADI. The CDR3 length is 13 residues. The chain's CDR3 is CASSPFSTDTQYF. The CDR3 DNA reads as TGCGCCAGCAGTCCCTTTTCCACAGATACGCAGTATTTT.

This chain connects TRBV28 to TRBJ1-1; D is perhaps TRBD1 (5 bases). Per germline, CDR1 MDHEN and CDR2 SYDVKM. This CDR3 is 14 amino acids long. Trimming stripped 6 bases from V and 1 base from J, with 12 bases between. The CDR3 here is CASRRQGTNTEAFF. The CDR3, as DNA: TGTGCCAGCAGAAGGCAGGGAACGAACACTGAAGCTTTCTTT.